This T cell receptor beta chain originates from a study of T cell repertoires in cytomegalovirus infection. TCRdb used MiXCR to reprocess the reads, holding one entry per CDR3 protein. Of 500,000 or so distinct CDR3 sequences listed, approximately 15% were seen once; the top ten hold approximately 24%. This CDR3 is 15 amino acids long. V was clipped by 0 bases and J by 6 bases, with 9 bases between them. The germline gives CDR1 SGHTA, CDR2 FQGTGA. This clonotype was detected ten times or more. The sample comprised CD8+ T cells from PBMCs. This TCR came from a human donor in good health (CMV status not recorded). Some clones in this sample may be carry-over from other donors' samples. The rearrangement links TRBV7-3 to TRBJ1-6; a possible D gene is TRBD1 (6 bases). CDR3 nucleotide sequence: TGTGCCAGCAGCTTAACGGGGGCCCCTAATTCACCCCTCCACTTT. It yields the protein CASSLTGAPNSPLHF.